The clone carrying this T cell receptor (beta chain) has at least ten counts. V was clipped by 5 bases and J by 4 bases; unmatched bases: 3. The CDR3 is 13 residues long. These data belong to a study of neurological immune-mediated disorders. MiXCR, applied by TCRdb to the 5' RACE reads, yields one record per CDR3 protein. The sample yields about 50,000 distinct CDR3 sequences, about a tenth seen once. Specimen: PBMCs. The J gene is TRBJ2-7, the V gene TRBV12-3 or TRBV12-4; 9 nucleotides agree with TRBD1. The sequence derives from a man between 70 and 80 years old with HTLV-1-associated myelopathy (HAM/TSP). The CDR3 region has the DNA TGTGCCAGCAGTACAGGGGGCGGGTACGAGCAGTACTTC. Translating it yields CASSTGGGYEQYF.